Given below is one T cell receptor (beta chain) in context. The V gene's germline CDR1 is MNHEY and CDR2 SVGAGI. The CDR3 is made up of 13 amino acids. Between the trimmed V and J ends, which lost 4 bases and 4 bases, there was a span of 8 bases. The data were obtained in a study of control samples from healthy donors and cancer patients. The protocol was immunoSEQ multiplex PCR, while the TCRdb copy is restricted to in-frame clones and leaves out a portion. The sample gives some 74,000 clones, 94% of which show up once; over 2.5% is in the top ten. The receptor was isolated from a woman between 25 and 40 years old in good health. V gene TRBV6-5 combines with J gene TRBJ1-5; maybe TRBD1 (5 bases). Sequencing was done on a sample of blood. The CDR3 protein is CASSFEGNQPQHF. The CDR3 nucleotides are TGTGCCAGCAGTTTCGAGGGGAATCAGCCCCAGCATTTT.